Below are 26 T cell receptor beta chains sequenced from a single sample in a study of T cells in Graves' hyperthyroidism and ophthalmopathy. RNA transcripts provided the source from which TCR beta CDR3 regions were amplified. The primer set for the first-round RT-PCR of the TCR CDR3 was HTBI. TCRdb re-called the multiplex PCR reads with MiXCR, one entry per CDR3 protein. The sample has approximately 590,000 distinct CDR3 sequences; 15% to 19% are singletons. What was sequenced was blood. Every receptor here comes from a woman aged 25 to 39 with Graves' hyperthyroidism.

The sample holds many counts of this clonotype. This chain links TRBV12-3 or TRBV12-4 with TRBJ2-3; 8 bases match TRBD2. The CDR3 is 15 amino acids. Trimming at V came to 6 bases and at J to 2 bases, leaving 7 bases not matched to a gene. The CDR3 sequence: CASRLTSGYTDTQYF. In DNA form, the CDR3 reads TGTGCCAGCAGACTCACTAGCGGATACACAGATACGCAGTATTTT.

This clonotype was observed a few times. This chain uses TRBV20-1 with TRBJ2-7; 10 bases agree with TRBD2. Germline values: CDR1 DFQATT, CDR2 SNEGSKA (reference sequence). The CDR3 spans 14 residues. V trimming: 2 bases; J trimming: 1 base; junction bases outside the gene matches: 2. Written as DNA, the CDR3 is TGCAGTGCTAGAATACTAGCGGGATCCTACGAGCAGTACTTC. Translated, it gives CSARILAGSYEQYF.

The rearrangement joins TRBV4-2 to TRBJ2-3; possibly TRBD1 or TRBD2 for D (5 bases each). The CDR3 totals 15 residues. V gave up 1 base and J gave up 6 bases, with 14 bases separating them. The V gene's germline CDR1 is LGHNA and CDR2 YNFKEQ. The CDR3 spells CASSQGRGPADTQYF. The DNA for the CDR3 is TGTGCCAGCAGCCAAGGACGGGGACCGGCGGATACGCAGTATTTT.

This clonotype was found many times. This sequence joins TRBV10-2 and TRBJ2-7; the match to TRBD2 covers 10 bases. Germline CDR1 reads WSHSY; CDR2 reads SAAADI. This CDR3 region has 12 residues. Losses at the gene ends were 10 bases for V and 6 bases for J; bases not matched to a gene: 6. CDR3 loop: CAIGLAVGEQYF. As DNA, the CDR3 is TGCGCCATCGGACTAGCGGTGGGCGAGCAGTACTTC.

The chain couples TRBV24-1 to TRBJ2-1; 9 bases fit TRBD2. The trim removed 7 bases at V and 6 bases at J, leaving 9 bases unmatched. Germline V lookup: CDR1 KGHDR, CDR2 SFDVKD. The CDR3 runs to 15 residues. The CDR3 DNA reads TGTGCCACCAGCTACCTTTTAGCGGGAGCCAATGAGCAGTTCTTC. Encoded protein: CATSYLLAGANEQFF.

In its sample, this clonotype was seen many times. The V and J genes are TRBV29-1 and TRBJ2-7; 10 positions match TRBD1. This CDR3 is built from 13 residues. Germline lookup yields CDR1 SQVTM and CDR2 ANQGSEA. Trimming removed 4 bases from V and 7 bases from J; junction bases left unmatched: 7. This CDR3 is CSVGDRGSGEQYF. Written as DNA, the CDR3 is TGCAGCGTTGGGGACAGGGGTAGTGGTGAGCAGTACTTC.

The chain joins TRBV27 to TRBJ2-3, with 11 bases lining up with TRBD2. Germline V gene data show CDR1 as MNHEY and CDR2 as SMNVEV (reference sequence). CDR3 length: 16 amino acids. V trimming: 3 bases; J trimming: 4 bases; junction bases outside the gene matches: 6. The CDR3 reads CASSFGASGRSDTQYF. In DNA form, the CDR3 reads TGTGCCAGCAGTTTCGGTGCTAGCGGGAGGTCAGATACGCAGTATTTT.

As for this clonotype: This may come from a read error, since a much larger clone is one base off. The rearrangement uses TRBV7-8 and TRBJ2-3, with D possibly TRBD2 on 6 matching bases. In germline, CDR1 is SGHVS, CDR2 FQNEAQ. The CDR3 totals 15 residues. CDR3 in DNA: TGTGCCGGCAGCTTTGTAGGGCAGGGAGGAGATACGCAGTATTTT. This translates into CAGSFVGQGGDTQYF.

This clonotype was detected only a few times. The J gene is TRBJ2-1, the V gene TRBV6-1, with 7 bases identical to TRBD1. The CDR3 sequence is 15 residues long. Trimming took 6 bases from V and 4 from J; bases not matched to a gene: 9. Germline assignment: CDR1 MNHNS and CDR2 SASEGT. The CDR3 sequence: CASSTKQGKYNEQFF. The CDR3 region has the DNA TGTGCCAGCAGCACAAAACAGGGGAAATACAATGAGCAGTTCTTC.

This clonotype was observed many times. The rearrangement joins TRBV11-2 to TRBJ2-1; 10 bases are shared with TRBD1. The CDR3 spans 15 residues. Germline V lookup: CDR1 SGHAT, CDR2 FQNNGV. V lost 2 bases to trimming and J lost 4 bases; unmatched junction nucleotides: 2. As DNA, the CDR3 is TGTGCCAGCAGCTTACGGGACAGGGGATACAATGAGCAGTTCTTC. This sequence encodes CASSLRDRGYNEQFF.

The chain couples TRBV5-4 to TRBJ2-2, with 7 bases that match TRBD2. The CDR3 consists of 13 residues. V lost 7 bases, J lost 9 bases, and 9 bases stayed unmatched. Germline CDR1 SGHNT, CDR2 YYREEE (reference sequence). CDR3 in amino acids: CASSGGTHRELFF. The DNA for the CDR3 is TGTGCCAGCTCGGGGGGTACCCACCGGGAGCTGTTTTTT. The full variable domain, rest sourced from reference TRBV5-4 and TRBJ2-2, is ETGVTQSPTHLIKTRGQQVTLRCSSQSGHNTVSWYQQALGQGPQFIFQYYREEENGRGNFPPRFSGLQFPNYSSELNVNALELDDSALYLCASSGGTHRELFFGEGSRLTVL.

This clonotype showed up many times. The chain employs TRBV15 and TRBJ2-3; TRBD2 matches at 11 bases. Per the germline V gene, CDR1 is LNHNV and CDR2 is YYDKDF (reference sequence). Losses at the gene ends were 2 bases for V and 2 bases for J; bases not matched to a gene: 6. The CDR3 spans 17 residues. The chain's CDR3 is CATSRPTSGAVTDTQYF. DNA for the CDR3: TGTGCCACCAGCAGACCGACTAGCGGGGCAGTCACAGATACGCAGTATTTT.

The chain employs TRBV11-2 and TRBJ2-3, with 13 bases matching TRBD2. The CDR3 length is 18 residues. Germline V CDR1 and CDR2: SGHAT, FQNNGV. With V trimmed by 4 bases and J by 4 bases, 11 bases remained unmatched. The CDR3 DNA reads TGTGCCAGCAGCTCACGGACTAGCGGGAGATCTCCCCCAGATACGCAGTATTTT. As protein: CASSSRTSGRSPPDTQYF. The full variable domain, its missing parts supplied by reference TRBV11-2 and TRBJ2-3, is EAGVAQSPRYKIIEKRQSVAFWCNPISGHATLYWYQQILGQGPKLLIQFQNNGVVDDSQLPKDRFSAERLKGVDSTLKIQPAKLEDSAVYLCASSSRTSGRSPPDTQYFGPGTRLTVL.

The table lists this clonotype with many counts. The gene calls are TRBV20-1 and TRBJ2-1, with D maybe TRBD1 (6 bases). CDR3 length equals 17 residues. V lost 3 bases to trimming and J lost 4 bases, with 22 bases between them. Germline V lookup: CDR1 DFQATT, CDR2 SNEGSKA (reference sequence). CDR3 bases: TGCAGTGCTAGTAACCCTCAGCAGGGGTCCCAGTACAATGAGCAGTTCTTC. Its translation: CSASNPQQGSQYNEQFF.

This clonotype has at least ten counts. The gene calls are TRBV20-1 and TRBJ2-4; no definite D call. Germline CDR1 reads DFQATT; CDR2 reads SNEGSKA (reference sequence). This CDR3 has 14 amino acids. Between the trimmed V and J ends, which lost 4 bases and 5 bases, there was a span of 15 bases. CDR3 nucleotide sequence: TGCAGTGCTACCCTAACTCCAAGCCAAAACATTCAGTACTTC. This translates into CSATLTPSQNIQYF.

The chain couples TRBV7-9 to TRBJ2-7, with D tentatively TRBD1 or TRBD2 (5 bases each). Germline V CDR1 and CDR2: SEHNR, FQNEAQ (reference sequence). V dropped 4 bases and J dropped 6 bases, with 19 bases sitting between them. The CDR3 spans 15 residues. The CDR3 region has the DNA TGTGCCAGCAGCTCAACGGAGAGGGGTTTCCCCGAGCAGTACTTC. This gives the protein CASSSTERGFPEQYF.

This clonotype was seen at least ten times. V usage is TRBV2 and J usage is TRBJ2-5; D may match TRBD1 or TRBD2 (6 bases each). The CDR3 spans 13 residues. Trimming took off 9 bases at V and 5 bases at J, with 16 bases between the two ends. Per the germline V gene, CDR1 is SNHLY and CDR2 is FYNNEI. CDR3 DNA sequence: TGTGCCAGTACCCCGGGGGCCACGGAGACCCAGTACTTC. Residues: CASTPGATETQYF.

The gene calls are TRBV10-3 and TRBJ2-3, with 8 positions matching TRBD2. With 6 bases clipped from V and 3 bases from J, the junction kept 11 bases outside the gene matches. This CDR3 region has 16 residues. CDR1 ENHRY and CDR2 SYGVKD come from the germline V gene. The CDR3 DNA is TGTGCCATCAGGTCGGCTGCGGGAGGTGGAACAGATACGCAGTATTTT. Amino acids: CAIRSAAGGGTDTQYF.

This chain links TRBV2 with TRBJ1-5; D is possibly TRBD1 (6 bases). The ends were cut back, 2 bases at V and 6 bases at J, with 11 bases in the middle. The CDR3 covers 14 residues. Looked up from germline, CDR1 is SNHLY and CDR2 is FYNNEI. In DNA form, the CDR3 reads TGTGCCAGCAGTGAATCGAACAGGGCTCAGCCCCAGCATTTT. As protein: CASSESNRAQPQHF.

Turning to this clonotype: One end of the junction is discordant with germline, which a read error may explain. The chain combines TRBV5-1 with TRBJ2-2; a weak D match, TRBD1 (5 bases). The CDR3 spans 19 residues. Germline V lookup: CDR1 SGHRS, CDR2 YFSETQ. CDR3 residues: CASGLKGRDSSANTGELFF. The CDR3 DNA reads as TGCGCCAGCGGCTTGAAAGGAAGAGACAGTAGTGCGAACACCGGGGAGCTGTTTTTT.

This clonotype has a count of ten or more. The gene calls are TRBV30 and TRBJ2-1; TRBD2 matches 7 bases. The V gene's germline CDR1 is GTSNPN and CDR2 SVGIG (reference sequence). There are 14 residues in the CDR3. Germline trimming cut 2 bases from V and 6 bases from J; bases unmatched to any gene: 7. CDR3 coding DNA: TGTGCCTGGAGTTTTGGACTAGGTGTCAATGAGCAGTTCTTC. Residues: CAWSFGLGVNEQFF.

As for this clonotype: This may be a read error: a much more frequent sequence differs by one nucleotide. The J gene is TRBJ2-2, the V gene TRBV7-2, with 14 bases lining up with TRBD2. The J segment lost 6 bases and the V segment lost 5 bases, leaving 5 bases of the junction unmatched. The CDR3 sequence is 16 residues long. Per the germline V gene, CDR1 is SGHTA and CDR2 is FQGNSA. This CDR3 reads CASSQGLAGEAGELFF. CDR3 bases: TGTGCCAGCAGCCAGGGACTAGCGGGAGAGGCCGGGGAGCTGTTTTTT.

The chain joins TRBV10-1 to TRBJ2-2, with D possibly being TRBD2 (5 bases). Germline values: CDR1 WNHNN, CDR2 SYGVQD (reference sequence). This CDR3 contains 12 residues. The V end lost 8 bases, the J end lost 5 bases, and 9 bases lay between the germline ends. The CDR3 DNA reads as TGCGCCAGCGCGGGTCTTACCGGGGAGCTGTTTTTT. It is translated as CASAGLTGELFF.

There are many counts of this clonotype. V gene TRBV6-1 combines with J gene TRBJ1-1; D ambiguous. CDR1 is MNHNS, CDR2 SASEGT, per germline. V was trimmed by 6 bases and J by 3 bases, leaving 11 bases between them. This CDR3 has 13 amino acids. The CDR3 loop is CASSPQHDTEAFF. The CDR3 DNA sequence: TGTGCCAGCAGCCCGCAACACGACACTGAAGCTTTCTTT.

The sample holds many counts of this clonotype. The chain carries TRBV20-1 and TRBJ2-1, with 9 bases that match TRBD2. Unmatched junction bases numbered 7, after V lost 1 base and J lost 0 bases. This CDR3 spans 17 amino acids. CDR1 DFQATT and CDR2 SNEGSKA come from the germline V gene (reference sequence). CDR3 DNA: TGCAGTGCTAGAGCTAGCGGGATGACTCGCTCCTACAATGAGCAGTTCTTC. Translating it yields CSARASGMTRSYNEQFF.

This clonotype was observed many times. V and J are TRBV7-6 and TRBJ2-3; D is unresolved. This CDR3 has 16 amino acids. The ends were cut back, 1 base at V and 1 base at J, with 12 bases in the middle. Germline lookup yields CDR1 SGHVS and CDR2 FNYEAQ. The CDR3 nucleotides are TGTGCCAGCAGCTTAGGGGTAGGCGCCGGCACAGATACGCAGTATTTT. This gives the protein CASSLGVGAGTDTQYF.